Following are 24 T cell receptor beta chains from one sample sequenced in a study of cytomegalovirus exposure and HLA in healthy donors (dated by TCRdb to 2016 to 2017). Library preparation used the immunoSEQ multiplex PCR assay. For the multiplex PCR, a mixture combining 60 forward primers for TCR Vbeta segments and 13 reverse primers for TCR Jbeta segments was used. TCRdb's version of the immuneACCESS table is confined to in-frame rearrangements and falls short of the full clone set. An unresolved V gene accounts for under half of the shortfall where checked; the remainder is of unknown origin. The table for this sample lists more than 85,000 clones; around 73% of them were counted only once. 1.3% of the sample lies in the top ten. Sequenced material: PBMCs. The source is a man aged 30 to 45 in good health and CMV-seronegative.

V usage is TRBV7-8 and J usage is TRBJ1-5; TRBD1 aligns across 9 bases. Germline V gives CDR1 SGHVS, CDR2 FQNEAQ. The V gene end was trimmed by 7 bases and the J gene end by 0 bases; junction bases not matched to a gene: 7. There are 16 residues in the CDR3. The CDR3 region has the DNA TGTGCCAGCAACACAGGGGGCGGTTATAGCAATCAGCCCCAGCATTTT. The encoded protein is CASNTGGGYSNQPQHF.

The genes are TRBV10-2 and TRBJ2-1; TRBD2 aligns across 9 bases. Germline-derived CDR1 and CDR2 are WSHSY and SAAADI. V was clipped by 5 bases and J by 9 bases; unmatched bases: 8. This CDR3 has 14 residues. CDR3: CASSPNLAGVEQFF. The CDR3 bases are TGCGCCAGCAGTCCTAATTTAGCGGGGGTTGAGCAGTTCTTC.

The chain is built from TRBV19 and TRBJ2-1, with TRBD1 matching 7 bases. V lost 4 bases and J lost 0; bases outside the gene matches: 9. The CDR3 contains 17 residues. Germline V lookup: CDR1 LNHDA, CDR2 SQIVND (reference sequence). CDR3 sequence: CASSRIGQASSYNEQFF. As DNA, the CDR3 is TGTGCCAGTAGTAGGATAGGACAGGCGAGCTCCTACAATGAGCAGTTCTTC.

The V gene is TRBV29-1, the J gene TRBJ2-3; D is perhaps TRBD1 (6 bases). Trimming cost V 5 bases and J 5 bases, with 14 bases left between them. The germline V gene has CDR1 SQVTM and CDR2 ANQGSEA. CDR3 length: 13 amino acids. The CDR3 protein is CSVYRVNQDTQYF. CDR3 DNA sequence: TGCAGCGTTTACAGGGTAAACCAAGATACGCAGTATTTT.

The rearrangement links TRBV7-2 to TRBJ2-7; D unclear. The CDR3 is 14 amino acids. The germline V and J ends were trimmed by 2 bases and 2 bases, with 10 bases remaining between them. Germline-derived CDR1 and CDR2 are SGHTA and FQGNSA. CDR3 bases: TGTGCCAGCAGCTTATCAGGTACAACCTACGAGCAGTACTTC. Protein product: CASSLSGTTYEQYF.

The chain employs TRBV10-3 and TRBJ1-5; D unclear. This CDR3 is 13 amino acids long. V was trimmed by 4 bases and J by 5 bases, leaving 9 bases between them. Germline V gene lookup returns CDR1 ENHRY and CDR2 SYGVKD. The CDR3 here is CAISGAVDQPQHF. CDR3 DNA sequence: TGTGCCATCAGTGGGGCAGTGGATCAGCCCCAGCATTTT.

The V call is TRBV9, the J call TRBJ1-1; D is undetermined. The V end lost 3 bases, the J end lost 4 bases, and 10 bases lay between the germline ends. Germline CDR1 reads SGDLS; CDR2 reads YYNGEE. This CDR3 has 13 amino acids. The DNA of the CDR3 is TGTGCCAGCAGCGAAGAATGGAGCACTGAAGCTTTCTTT. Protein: CASSEEWSTEAFF.

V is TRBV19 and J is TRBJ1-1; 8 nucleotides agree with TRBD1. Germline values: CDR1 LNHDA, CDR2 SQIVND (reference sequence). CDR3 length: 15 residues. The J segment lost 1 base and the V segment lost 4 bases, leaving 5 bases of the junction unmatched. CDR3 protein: CASSTLDRENTEAFF. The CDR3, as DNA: TGTGCCAGTAGTACCTTGGACAGGGAGAACACTGAAGCTTTCTTT.

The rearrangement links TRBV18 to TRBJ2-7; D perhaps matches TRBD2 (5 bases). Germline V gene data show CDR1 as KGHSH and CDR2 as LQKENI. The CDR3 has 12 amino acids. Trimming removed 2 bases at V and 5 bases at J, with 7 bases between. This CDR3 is CASSPSRDEQYF. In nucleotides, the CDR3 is TGTGCCAGCTCACCATCGAGGGACGAGCAGTACTTC.

In nucleotides, the CDR3 is TGTGCCAGCAGCCTTATCCGCGGACTAGCGGGGGGGCATGAGCAGTTCTTC. Its translation is CASSLIRGLAGGHEQFF. The genes are TRBV7-2 and TRBJ2-1; 15 bases line up with TRBD2. This CDR3 region has 17 residues. Germline-derived CDR1 and CDR2 are SGHTA and FQGNSA. The trim removed 5 bases at V and 8 bases at J, leaving 10 bases unmatched.

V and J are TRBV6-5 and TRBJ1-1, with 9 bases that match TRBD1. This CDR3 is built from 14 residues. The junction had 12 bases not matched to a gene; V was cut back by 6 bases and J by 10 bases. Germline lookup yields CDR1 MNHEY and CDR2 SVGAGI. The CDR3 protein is CASRTGTGTLRAFF. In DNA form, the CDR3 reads TGTGCCAGCAGGACCGGGACAGGGACTTTAAGAGCTTTCTTT.

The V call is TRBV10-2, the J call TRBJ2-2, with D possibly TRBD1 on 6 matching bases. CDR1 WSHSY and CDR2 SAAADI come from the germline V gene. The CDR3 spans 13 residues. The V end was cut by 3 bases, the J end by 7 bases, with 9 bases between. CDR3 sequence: CASSDEGDGELFF. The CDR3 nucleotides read TGCGCCAGCAGTGATGAGGGGGACGGGGAGCTGTTTTTT.

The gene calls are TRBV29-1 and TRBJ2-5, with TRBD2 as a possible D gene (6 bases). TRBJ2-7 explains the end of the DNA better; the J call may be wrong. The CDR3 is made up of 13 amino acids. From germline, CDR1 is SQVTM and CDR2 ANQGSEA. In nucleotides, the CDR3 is TGCAGCGTTGTGGGAGGAGGCTCCTACGAGCAGTACTTC. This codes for CSVVGGGSYEQYF.

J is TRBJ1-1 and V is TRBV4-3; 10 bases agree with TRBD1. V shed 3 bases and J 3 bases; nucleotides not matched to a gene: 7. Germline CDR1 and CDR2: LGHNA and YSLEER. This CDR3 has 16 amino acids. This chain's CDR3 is CASSQGTGTGDTEAFF. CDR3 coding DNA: TGCGCCAGCAGCCAGGGGACCGGGACAGGGGACACTGAAGCTTTCTTT.

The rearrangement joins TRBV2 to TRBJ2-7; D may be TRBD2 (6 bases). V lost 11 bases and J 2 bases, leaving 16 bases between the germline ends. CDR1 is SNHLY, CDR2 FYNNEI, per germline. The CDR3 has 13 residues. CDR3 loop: CALMRAGPYEQYF. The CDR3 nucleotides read TGTGCCCTCATGCGGGCGGGGCCCTACGAGCAGTACTTC.

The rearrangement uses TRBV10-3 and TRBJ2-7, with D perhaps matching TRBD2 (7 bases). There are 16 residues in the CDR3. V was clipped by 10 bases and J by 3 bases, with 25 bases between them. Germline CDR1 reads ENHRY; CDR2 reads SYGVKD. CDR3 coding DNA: TGTGCCAGCAATCGGGCCCAGCGGGACACCCTCTACGAGCAGTACTTC. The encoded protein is CASNRAQRDTLYEQYF.

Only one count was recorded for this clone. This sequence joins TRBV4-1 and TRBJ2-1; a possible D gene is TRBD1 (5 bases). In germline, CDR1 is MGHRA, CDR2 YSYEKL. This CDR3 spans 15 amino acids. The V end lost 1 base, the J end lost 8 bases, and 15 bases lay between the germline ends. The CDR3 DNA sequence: TGCGCCAGCAGCCAAGCCCCCCAAGGGGAATATGAGCAGTTCTTC. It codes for CASSQAPQGEYEQFF.

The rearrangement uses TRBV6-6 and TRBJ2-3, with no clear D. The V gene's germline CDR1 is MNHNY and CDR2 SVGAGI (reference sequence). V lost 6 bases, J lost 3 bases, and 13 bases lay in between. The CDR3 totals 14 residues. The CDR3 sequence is CASRERPRTDTQYF. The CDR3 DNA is TGTGCCAGCAGAGAGAGACCGAGGACAGATACGCAGTATTTT.

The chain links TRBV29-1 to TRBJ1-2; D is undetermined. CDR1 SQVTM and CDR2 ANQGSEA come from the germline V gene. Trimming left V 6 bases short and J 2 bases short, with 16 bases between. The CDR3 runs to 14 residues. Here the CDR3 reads CSVLSDFPNYGYTF. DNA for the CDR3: TGCAGCGTCCTATCAGACTTTCCCAACTATGGCTACACCTTC.

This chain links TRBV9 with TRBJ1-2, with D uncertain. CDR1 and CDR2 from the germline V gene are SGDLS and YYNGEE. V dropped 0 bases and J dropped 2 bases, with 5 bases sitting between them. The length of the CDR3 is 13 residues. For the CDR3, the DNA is TGTGCCAGCAGCGTAGCAGTCAACTATGGCTACACCTTC. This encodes CASSVAVNYGYTF. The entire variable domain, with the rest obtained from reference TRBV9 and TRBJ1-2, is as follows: DSGVTQTPKHLITATGQRVTLRCSPRSGDLSVYWYQQSLDQGLQFLIQYYNGEERAKGNILERFSAQQFPDLHSELNLSSLELGDSALYFCASSVAVNYGYTFGSGTRLTVV.

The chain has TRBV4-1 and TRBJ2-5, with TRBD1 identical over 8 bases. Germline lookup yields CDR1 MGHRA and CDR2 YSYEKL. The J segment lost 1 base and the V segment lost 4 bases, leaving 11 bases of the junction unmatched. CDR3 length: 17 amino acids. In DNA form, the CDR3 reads TGCGCCAGCAGCCGAGGGCCGGGACAGGAATTCCAAGAGACCCAGTACTTC. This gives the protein CASSRGPGQEFQETQYF.

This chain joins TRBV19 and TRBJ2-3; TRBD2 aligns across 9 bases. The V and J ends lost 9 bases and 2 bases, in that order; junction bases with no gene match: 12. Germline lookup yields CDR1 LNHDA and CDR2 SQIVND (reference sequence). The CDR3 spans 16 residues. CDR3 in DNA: TGTGCCAGATACGCGGGAGGGATCCAAATCACAGATACGCAGTATTTT. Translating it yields CARYAGGIQITDTQYF.

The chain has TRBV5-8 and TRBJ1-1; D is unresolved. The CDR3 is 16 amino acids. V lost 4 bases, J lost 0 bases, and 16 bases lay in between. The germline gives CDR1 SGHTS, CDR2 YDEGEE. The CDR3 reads CASSRKERTLNTEAFF. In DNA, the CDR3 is TGTGCCAGCAGCAGAAAAGAGCGTACCTTGAACACTGAAGCTTTCTTT.

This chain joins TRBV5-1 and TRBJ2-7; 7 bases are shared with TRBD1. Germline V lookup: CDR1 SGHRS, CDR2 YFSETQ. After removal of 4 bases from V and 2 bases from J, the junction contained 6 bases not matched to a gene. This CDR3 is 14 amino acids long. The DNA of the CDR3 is TGCGCCAGCAGCCCAAGACAGGGTCCCTACGAGCAGTACTTC. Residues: CASSPRQGPYEQYF.